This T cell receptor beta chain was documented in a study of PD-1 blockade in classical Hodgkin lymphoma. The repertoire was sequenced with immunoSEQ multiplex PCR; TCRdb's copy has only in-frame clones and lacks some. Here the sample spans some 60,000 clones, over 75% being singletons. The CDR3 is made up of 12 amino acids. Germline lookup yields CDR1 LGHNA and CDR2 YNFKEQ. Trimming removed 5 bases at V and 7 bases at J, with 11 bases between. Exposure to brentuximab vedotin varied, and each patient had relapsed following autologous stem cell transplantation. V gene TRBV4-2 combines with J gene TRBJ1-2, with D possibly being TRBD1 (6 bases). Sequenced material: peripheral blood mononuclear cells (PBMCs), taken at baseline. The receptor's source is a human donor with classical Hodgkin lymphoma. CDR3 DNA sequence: TGTGCCAGCAGCTCGGACAGTGGTGGCTACACCTTC. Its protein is CASSSDSGGYTF.